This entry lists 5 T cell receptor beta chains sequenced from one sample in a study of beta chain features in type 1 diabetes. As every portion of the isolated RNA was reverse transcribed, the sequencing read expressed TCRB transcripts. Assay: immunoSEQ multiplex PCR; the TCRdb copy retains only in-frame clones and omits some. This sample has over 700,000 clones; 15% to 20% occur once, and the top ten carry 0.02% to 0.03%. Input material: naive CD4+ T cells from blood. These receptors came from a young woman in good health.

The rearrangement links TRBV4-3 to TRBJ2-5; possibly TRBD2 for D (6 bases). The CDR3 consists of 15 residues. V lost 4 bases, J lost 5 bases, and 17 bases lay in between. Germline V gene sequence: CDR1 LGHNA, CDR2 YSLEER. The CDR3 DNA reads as TGCGCCAGCAGCCGGGGGGAGACAAAAGGGGAGACCCAGTACTTC. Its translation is CASSRGETKGETQYF.

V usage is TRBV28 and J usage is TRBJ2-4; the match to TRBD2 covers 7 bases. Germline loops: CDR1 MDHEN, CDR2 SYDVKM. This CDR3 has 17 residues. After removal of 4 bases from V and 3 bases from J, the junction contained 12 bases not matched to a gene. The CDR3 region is CASSSGVTGGRKNIQYF. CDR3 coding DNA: TGTGCCAGCAGTTCTGGCGTTACGGGAGGTCGCAAAAACATTCAGTACTTC.

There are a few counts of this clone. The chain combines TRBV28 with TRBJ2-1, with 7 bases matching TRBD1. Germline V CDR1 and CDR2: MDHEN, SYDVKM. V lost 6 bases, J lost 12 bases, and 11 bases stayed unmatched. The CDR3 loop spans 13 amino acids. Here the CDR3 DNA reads TGTGCCAGCAGCCGCCGGACAGGTAGTGGGCAGTTCTTC. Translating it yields CASSRRTGSGQFF. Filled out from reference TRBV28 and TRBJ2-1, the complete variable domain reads DVKVTQSSRYLVKRTGEKVFLECVQDMDHENMFWYRQDPGLGLRLIYFSYDVKMKEKGDIPEGYSVSREKKERFSLILESASTNQTSMYLCASSRRTGSGQFFGPGTRLTVL.

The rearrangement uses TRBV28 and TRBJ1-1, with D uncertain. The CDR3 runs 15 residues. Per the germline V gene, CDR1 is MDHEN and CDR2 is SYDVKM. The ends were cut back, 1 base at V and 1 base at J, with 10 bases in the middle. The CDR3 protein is CASSLSPGANTEAFF. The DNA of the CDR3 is TGTGCCAGCAGTTTATCCCCAGGAGCGAACACTGAAGCTTTCTTT.

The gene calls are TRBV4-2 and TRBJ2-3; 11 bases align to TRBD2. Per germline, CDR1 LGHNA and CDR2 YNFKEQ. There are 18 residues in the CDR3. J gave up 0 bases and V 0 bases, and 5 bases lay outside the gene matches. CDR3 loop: CASSQDPSGRPSTDTQYF. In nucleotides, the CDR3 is TGTGCCAGCAGCCAAGACCCTAGCGGGAGGCCAAGCACAGATACGCAGTATTTT.